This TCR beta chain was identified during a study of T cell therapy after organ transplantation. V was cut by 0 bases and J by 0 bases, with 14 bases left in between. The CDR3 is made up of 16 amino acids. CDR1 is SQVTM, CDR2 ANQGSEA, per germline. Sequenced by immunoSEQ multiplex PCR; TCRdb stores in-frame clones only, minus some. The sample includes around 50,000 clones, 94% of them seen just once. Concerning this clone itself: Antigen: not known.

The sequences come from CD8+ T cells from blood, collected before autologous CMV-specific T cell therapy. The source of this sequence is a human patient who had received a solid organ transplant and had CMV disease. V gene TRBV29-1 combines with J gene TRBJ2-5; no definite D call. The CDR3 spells CSVEDPQVPYQETQYF. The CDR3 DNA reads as TGCAGCGTTGAAGATCCCCAGGTTCCGTACCAAGAGACCCAGTACTTC. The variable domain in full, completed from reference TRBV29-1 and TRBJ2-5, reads SAVISQKPSRDICQRGTSLTIQCQVDSQVTMMFWYRQQPGQSLTLIATANQGSEATYESGFVIDKFPISRPNLTFSTLTVSNMSPEDSSIYLCSVEDPQVPYQETQYFGPGTRLLVL.